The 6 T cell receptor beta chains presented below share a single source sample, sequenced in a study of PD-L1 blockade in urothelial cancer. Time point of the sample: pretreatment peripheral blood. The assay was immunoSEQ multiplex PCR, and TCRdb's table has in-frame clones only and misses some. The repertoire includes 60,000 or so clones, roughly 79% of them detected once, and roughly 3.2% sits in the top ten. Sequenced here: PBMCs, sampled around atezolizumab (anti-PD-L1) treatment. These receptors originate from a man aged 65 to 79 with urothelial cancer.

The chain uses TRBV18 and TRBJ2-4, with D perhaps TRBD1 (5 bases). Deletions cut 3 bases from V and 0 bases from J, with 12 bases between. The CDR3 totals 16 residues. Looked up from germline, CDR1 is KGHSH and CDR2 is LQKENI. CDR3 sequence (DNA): TGTGCCAGCTCACCTTTCAGGGATGGAGCCAAAAACATTCAGTACTTC. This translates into CASSPFRDGAKNIQYF.

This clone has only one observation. The chain's CDR3 is CASSQEVNTEAFF. In DNA form, the CDR3 reads TGCGCCAGCAGTCAGGAGGTTAACACTGAAGCTTTCTTT. The V call is TRBV5-1, the J call TRBJ1-1; no firm D call. Trimming took off 5 bases at V and 2 bases at J, with 10 bases between the two ends. This CDR3 contains 13 residues. Germline V gives CDR1 SGHRS, CDR2 YFSETQ.

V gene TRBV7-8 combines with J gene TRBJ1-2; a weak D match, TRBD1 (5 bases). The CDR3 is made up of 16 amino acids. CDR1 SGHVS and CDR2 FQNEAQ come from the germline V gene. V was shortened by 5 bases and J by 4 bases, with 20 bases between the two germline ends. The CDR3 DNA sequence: TGTGCCAGCAGCACGGGGAGGGACGGGCGGATCTATGGCTACACCTTC. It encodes CASSTGRDGRIYGYTF.

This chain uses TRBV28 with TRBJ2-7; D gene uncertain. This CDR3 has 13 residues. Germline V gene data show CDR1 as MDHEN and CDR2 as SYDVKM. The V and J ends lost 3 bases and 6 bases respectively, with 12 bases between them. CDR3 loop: CASSLALSGEQYF. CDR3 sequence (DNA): TGTGCCAGCAGTTTGGCCCTGTCTGGCGAGCAGTACTTC.

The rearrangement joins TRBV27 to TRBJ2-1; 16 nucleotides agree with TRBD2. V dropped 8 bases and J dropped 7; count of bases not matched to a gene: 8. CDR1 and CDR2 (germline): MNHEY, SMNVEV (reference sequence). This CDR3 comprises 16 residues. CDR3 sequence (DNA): TGTGCCAGCGGGACTAGCGGGAGGGGGGGGATTAATGAGCAGTTCTTC. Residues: CASGTSGRGGINEQFF.

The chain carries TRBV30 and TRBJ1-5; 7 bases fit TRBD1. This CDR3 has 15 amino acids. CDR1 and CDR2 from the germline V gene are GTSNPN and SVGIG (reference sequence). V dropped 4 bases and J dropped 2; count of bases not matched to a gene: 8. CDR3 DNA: TGTGCCTGGAAGGACAGGAACGTCGGCAATCAGCCCCAGCATTTT. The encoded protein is CAWKDRNVGNQPQHF. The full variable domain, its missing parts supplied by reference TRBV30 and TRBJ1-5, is SQTIHQWPATLVQPVGSPLSLECTVEGTSNPNLYWYRQAAGRGLQLLFYSVGIGQISSEVPQNLSASRPQDRQFILSSKKLLLSDSGFYLCAWKDRNVGNQPQHFGDGTRLSIL.